There are many counts of the clone carrying this TCR beta chain. Its target is not known. Certain patients were not enrolled. These were patients with other autoimmune diseases, uncontrolled infections, pregnancy or lactation. Diagnosis used clinical symptoms, serum thyroxine, TRAb, thyroid ultrasound and orbital computed tomography. This entry comes from a study of Graves' ophthalmopathy and Graves' hyperthyroidism. Looking at the study overall: Pretreatment peripheral blood was obtained at initial diagnosis.

Findings of the study overall: Ophthalmopathy progression prediction by the model yielded a sensitivity of approximately 68% and a specificity of roughly 72%.

RNA transcripts provided the template for amplifying TCR beta CDR3 regions. Following a first-round RT-PCR that used HTBI primers, a second-round multiplex PCR was carried out. MiXCR, run by TCRdb on the multiplex PCR reads, gives a single entry per CDR3 protein. The profile covers a few hundred thousand distinct CDR3 sequences, with roughly 17% appearing a single time and 10% to 15% taken by the ten largest. The sequenced material came from peripheral blood. This clonotype was sampled from an adult man with Graves' ophthalmopathy.

The CDR3 sequence is CSVRQGQAYEQYF. The CDR3 nucleotides read TGCAGCGTTCGACAGGGGCAGGCCTACGAGCAGTACTTC. V and J are TRBV29-1 and TRBJ2-7; 8 bases match TRBD1. Trimming took 5 bases from V and 2 from J; bases not matched to a gene: 5. The CDR3 is 13 residues long. Germline V gives CDR1 SQVTM, CDR2 ANQGSEA.